This TCR beta chain was retrieved from a study of breast tumors, draining lymph nodes, adjacent tissues. Whole-study results and caveats: Compared with lymph nodes, tumors were less diverse; compared with nontumor tissue, more.

The CDR3 consists of 14 residues. CDR1 and CDR2 (germline): MDHEN, SYDVKM. V was pared by 5 bases and J by 4 bases, with 5 bases of the junction left unmatched. One entry per CDR3 protein results from TCRdb running MiXCR on the multiplex PCR reads. The data contain 200,000 or so distinct CDR3 sequences, about 32% of them singletons. This clonotype was counted between two and nine times. Its antigen is as yet unknown. Axillary draining lymph nodes of breast cancer patients supplied the node samples. The sample consisted of axillary lymph node tissue. The V call is TRBV28, the J call TRBJ2-7, with TRBD1 identical over 10 bases. The sequence derives from a female donor with breast cancer. Some clones in this sample may be carry-over from other donors' samples. The CDR3 spells CASSSRTGGYEQYF. The CDR3 region has the DNA TGTGCCAGCAGTAGCAGGACAGGGGGGTACGAGCAGTACTTC.